This passage covers 4 T cell receptor beta chains from one sample sequenced in a study of low-dose radiotherapy and immunotherapy resistance in tumors. Alpha- and beta-chain coverage of first-strand cDNA came from TRAV- and TRBV-specific primers. Amplification of TCRs used a constant-region primer and V-primer adapter for approximately 19 PCR cycles. MiXCR was run by TCRdb on the reads, yielding one entry per CDR3 protein. The sample has about 84,000 distinct CDR3 sequences, less than 20% seen once; the top ten hold approximately 1.3%. Time point given: after trial treatment. As for treatment: LDRT plus nivolumab, ipilimumab, low-dose cyclophosphamide and aspirin (RACIN trial). Sequences were derived from PBMCs, sampled after low-dose radiotherapy plus immunotherapy. These TCRs come from a male donor with prostate cancer.

V usage is TRBV5-1 and J usage is TRBJ2-1; a possible D gene is TRBD1 (6 bases). The CDR3 is 15 amino acids. From germline, CDR1 is SGHRS and CDR2 YFSETQ. Trimming took off 0 bases at V and 5 bases at J, with 12 bases between the two ends. The CDR3 region has the DNA TGCGCCAGCAGCTTGGCAGGGGCAATAGACAATGAGCAGTTCTTC. As protein: CASSLAGAIDNEQFF.

This clonotype was detected ten times or more. V usage is TRBV7-3 and J usage is TRBJ2-5; D gene ambiguous. The V and J ends lost 5 bases and 5 bases respectively, with 12 bases between them. Germline lookup yields CDR1 SGHTA and CDR2 FQGTGA. The CDR3 is made up of 13 amino acids. CDR3 sequence reads: CASSPRPRETQYF. DNA of the CDR3: TGTGCCAGCAGCCCTAGACCCCGGGAGACCCAGTACTTC.

The chain has TRBV6-2 or TRBV6-3 and TRBJ2-2; TRBD2 aligns across 9 bases. There are 15 residues in the CDR3. The germline gives CDR1 MNHEY, CDR2 SVGEGT. The V gene end was trimmed by 1 base and the J gene end by 7 bases; junction bases not matched to a gene: 4. CDR3 nucleotides: TGTGCCAGCAGTTACTTGCGGGAGGGAAGCGGGGAGCTGTTTTTT. Its protein is CASSYLREGSGELFF.

This clonotype has at least ten counts. V gene TRBV25-1 combines with J gene TRBJ2-3; 7 bases map to TRBD2. V was clipped by 4 bases and J by 0 bases; unmatched bases: 1. CDR1 MGHDK and CDR2 SYGVNS come from the germline V gene. The CDR3 has 14 residues. The CDR3 protein is CASSAAGSTDTQYF. CDR3 coding DNA: TGTGCCAGCAGTGCAGCGGGAAGCACAGATACGCAGTATTTT.